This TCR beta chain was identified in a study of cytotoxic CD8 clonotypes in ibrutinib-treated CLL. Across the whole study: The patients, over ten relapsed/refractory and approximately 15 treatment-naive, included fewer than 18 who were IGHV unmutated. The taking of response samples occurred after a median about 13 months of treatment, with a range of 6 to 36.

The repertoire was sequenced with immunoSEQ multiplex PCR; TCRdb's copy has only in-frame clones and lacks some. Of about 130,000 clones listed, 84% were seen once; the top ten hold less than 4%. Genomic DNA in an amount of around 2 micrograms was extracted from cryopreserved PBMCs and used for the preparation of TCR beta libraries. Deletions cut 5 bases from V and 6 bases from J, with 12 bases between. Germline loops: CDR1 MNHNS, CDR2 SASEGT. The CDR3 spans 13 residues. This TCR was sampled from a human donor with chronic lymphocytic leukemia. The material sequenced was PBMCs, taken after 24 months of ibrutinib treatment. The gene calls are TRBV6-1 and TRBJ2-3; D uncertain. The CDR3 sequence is CASSLTPGDTQYF. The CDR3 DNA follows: TGTGCCAGCAGTCTGACCCCCGGGGATACGCAGTATTTT.